Below, 6 T cell receptor beta chains from the same sample are listed, as sequenced in a study of cytomegalovirus exposure and HLA in healthy donors listed by TCRdb under 2017. Library preparation was by the immunoSEQ multiplex PCR assay. For the multiplex PCR, a mixture combining 60 forward primers for TCR Vbeta segments and 13 reverse primers for TCR Jbeta segments was used. TCRdb took this table from immuneACCESS and kept in-frame rearrangements with V and J called. Such tables lack part of the clones; where checked against another copy, unresolved V genes explain under half of the gap, and the rest is unexplained. This sample has fewer than 95,000 clones in its table, and less than 80% of those were observed once. The biggest ten clones account for around a fifth of the sample. Sequences were obtained from PBMCs. The receptors were sampled from a woman aged 45-59 years in good health and CMV-seropositive.

The chain is built from TRBV5-4 and TRBJ1-5; maybe TRBD1 (6 bases). The CDR3 loop spans 13 amino acids. Between the trimmed V and J ends, which lost 4 bases and 5 bases, there was a span of 10 bases. Germline V CDR1 and CDR2: SGHNT, YYREEE (reference sequence). Written as DNA, the CDR3 is TGTGCCAGCAGCCAGGGGAGGGATCAGCCCCAGCATTTT. It codes for CASSQGRDQPQHF.

This clone occurred once. The chain combines TRBV27 with TRBJ2-7, with D perhaps TRBD2 (5 bases). Germline values: CDR1 MNHEY, CDR2 SMNVEV (reference sequence). The CDR3 has 16 amino acids. The germline V and J ends were trimmed by 2 bases and 1 base, with 15 bases remaining between them. CDR3 bases: TGTGCCAGCAGTTTAGGAAGGGCGGGTGGGTCCTACGAGCAGTACTTC. This encodes CASSLGRAGGSYEQYF.

This chain connects TRBV29-1 to TRBJ1-6; tentatively, D is TRBD1 (5 bases). The V gene's germline CDR1 is SQVTM and CDR2 ANQGSEA. The germline V and J ends were trimmed by 8 bases and 7 bases, with 18 bases remaining between them. The CDR3 is 14 amino acids. CDR3 loop: CSIRSGPENSPLHF. CDR3 bases: TGCAGCATACGTTCAGGGCCCGAAAATTCACCCCTCCACTTT. The entire variable domain, with the rest obtained from reference TRBV29-1 and TRBJ1-6, is as follows: SAVISQKPSRDICQRGTSLTIQCQVDSQVTMMFWYRQQPGQSLTLIATANQGSEATYESGFVIDKFPISRPNLTFSTLTVSNMSPEDSSIYLCSIRSGPENSPLHFGNGTRLTVT.

The chain recombines TRBV6-1 with TRBJ2-2; a weak D match, TRBD2 (6 bases). The V end lost 1 base, the J end lost 5 bases, and 11 bases lay between the germline ends. The CDR3 runs 15 residues. Looked up from germline, CDR1 is MNHNS and CDR2 is SASEGT. The CDR3 nucleotides are TGTGCCAGCAGTGAAGTTTGGGAGGTGACCGGGGAGCTGTTTTTT. Its protein product is CASSEVWEVTGELFF.

This chain links TRBV2 with TRBJ1-1; TRBD1 matches at 7 bases. Germline CDR1 and CDR2: SNHLY and FYNNEI. J was trimmed by 5 bases and V by 4 bases; bases with no gene match: 10. There are 15 residues in the CDR3. The CDR3 protein is CASSGQGSRGTEAFF. The CDR3 nucleotides are TGTGCCAGCAGTGGACAGGGATCCAGGGGGACTGAAGCTTTCTTT.

In regard to this clone: A junction boundary mismatches the germline segment, possibly from a read error. V and J are TRBV19 and TRBJ1-5, with 7 bases that match TRBD1. CDR1 and CDR2 from the germline V gene are LNHDA and SQIVND (reference sequence). CDR3 length: 11 residues. This CDR3 reads CASSPRTGRNF. The DNA for the CDR3 is TGTGCCAGTAGTCCCCGGACAGGCCGGAATTTT. The whole variable domain, filled in from reference TRBV19 and TRBJ1-5, reads DGGITQSPKYLFRKEGQNVTLSCEQNLNHDAMYWYRQDPGQGLRLIYYSQIVNDFQKGDIAEGYSVSREKKESFPLTVTSAQKNPTAFYLCASSPRTGRNFGDGTRLSIL.